This TCR beta chain was recorded in a study of CD8 T cells in Susac syndrome. Overall study context: Patients with Susac syndrome were therapy-naive, on corticosteroids, or on intravenous immunoglobulin alone at blood draw.

A quantity of roughly 0.5 to 1 ug RNA underwent reverse transcription using random hexamers. In TCRdb, the immunoSEQ multiplex PCR reads were re-called with MiXCR into one record per CDR3 protein. The table records about 100,000 distinct CDR3 sequences, about 96% of them present only once. The ends were cut back, 3 bases at V and 4 bases at J, with 14 bases in the middle. Germline CDR1 SGDLS, CDR2 YYNGEE. The CDR3 has 15 amino acids. The study's findings and limits: That the number of individuals in its TCR sequencing and HLA analysis was relatively small was acknowledged by the study.

This clonotype showed up just once. Its matching antigen is unknown. Diagnostic criteria for definite or probable disease, in their recently defined form, were met by the patients with Susac syndrome. TEMRA cells underwent FACS enrichment and CD8+ and CD4+ T cells underwent negative isolation. The chain is built from TRBV9 and TRBJ2-1; D possibly corresponds to TRBD2 (6 bases). The sequenced material came from CD8+ T cells from PBMCs. The source of this sequence is a human donor with Susac syndrome. CDR3 DNA: TGTGCCAGCAGCGGGGATAGCGGACCTTACAATGAGCAGTTCTTC. Translation gives CASSGDSGPYNEQFF.